This T cell receptor beta chain emerged from a study of T-cell memory formation after mild COVID-19. Study conclusions and caveats: Clones shrinking from day 15 to 85 showed even CD4/CD8 mixes; later expanders tilted CD4+.

The CDR3 consists of 12 residues. Trimming left V 8 bases short and J 3 bases short, with 11 bases between. TCRdb re-analysed the 5' RACE reads in MiXCR, keeping a single row per CDR3 protein. The data hold about 210,000 distinct CDR3 sequences, with 25% to 35% observed a single time. Remarks on this clonotype: The antigen is undetermined.

The sequence came from an adult woman who had mild COVID-19 (a few samples of this study predate the infection). Cell type and time point are not known. The V and J genes are TRBV12-3 or TRBV12-4 and TRBJ2-7; D unresolved. The specimen was PBMCs or a T cell subset sorted from them (not recorded which). The CDR3 bases are TGTGCCAGCCGCCTGGGGTTCTACGAGCAGTACTTC. Translation: CASRLGFYEQYF.